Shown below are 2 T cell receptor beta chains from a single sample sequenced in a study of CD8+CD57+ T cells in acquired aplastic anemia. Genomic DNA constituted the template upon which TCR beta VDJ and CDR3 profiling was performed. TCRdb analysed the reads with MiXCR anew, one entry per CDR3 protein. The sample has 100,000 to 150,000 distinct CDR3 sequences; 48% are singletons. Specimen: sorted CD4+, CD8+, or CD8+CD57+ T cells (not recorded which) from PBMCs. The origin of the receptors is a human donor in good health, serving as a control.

CDR3 nucleotide sequence: TGTGCCACCCCGTCCGGGATAGGGGGCGCAGATACGCAGTATTTT. Amino acids: CATPSGIGGADTQYF. The V call is TRBV2, the J call TRBJ2-3, with 7 bases lining up with TRBD1. Germline CDR1 SNHLY, CDR2 FYNNEI. After removal of 10 bases from V and 4 bases from J, the junction contained 14 bases not matched to a gene. The CDR3 spans 15 residues.

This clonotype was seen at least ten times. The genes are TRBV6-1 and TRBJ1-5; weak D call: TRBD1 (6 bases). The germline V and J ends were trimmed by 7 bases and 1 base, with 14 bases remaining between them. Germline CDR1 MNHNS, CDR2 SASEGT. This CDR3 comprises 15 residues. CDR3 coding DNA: TGTGCCAGCACGTTAGGGGGGACCAGCAATCAGCCCCAGCATTTT. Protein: CASTLGGTSNQPQHF.